Given below is one TCR beta chain in context. The sample belongs to a study of blood T cell repertoires in COVID-19. Study-level background: Researchers got acute and convalescent COVID-19 samples from the United States, Italy and Spain. T cells, B-cell-depleted T cells, or PBMCs supplied cDNA or gDNA.

Per the original data handling: Nucleated cell counts were estimated from reference gene primer amplification. Assay used: immunoSEQ multiplex PCR; TCRdb lists only in-frame clones, some missing. Clonal size and the V and J genes are those of that table, whereas D and trimming came from the DNA. The sample consists of 150,000 to 200,000 clones, over 75% of them appearing once. Input material: peripheral blood. The TCR comes from a human donor in a cohort sampled during active COVID-19.

CDR3 loop: CASSYSRGGAHEQFF. The CDR3 coding sequence is TGTGCCAGCAGTTACTCTCGCGGGGGGGCCCATGAGCAGTTCTTC. The chain is built from TRBV6-2 or TRBV6-3 and TRBJ2-1; TRBD2 matches 9 bases. The CDR3 spans 15 residues. Germline lookup yields CDR1 MNHEY and CDR2 SVGEGT. J was trimmed by 8 bases and V by 0 bases; bases with no gene match: 5.